This is a list of T cell receptor beta chains from one sample in a study of a mutant IDH1 vaccine in newly diagnosed glioma. The assay was immunoSEQ multiplex PCR, and TCRdb's table has in-frame clones only and misses some. The data contain around 40,000 clones, roughly 84% of them singletons. Their recognized antigens are unknown. The input for sequencing was PBMCs, taken from a glioma patient whose treatment included an IDH1 peptide vaccine. The receptors here all came from a woman aged 18-35 years with glioma. Some clones in this sample may be carry-over from other donors' samples. Both conserved end residues are part of each CDR3. Fields, in order: D gene, clone size, J gene, V gene, CDR3 DNA, CDR3 protein. D genes are given only for firm matches. Size values are once, few and many counts, or a class for expanded clones, and some rows have none.

- - TRBJ1-5 TRBV7-2 TGTGCCAGCAGCTCCTGGGGCAGCAATCAGCCCCAGCATTTT CASSSWGSNQPQHF
TRBD2 - TRBJ2-7 TRBV18 TGTGCCAGCTCACCACCCAGGGCTAGCGGGGGTAGCGAGCAGTACTTC CASSPPRASGGSEQYF
- - TRBJ1-3 TRBV9 TGTGCCAGCAGCCGTTCGATGGTCTCTGGAAACACCATATATTTT CASSRSMVSGNTIYF
TRBD1 - TRBJ1-2 TRBV19 TGTGCCAGTAGTCGCGCTGGACAGGGGAACTATGGCTACACCTTC CASSRAGQGNYGYTF
TRBD1 - TRBJ2-7 TRBV2 TGTGCCAGCAGTGTTCCGGGACAGGGAGCCTACGAGCAGTACTTC CASSVPGQGAYEQYF
- once TRBJ2-7 TRBV5-6 TGTGCCAGCAGCTTGCCGGGGGCGACCTACGAGCAGTACTTC CASSLPGATYEQYF
- - TRBJ2-1 TRBV19 TGTGCCAGTAGTATCTCAGGGGGGACGAACAATGAGCAGTTCTTC CASSISGGTNNEQFF
- - TRBJ2-1 TRBV5-1 TGCGCCAGCAGCTTGGTTAGTTCGGGGAACTACAATGAGCAGTTCTTC CASSLVSSGNYNEQFF
TRBD2 once TRBJ2-2 TRBV29-1 TGCAGCGTTTTTAGCGGGAGAACCGGGGAGCTGTTTTTT CSVFSGRTGELFF
- - TRBJ2-3 TRBV6-1 TGTGCCACTAGGGGAAGCACAGATACGCAGTATTTT CATRGSTDTQYF
- few TRBJ2-1 TRBV7-6 TGTGCCAGCAGCCTAGATTCTGGGGGCAATGAGCAGTTCTTC CASSLDSGGNEQFF
- - TRBJ1-1 TRBV11-2 TGTGCCAGCAGCTTAGGTTGGGGATCCACTGAAGCTTTCTTT CASSLGWGSTEAFF